The present TCR beta chain was sequenced within a study of control samples from healthy donors and cancer patients. Germline CDR1 is SGHNT and CDR2 is YYREEE (reference sequence). The CDR3 spans 16 residues. V lost 3 bases and J 1 base, leaving 15 bases between the germline ends. The table came from immunoSEQ multiplex PCR; TCRdb's copy has only in-frame clones and leaves some out. The table lists approximately 120,000 clones, around 90% of them singletons. This receptor was identified in a man aged 35 to 55 in good health. The sequenced sample consisted of blood. This rearrangement joins TRBV5-4 to TRBJ2-3, with D perhaps matching TRBD1 (5 bases). The DNA of the CDR3 is TGTGCCAGCAGCTCCCCGCAGGGCCCACGCACAGATACGCAGTATTTT. As protein: CASSSPQGPRTDTQYF.